Below, one T cell receptor beta chain is given with its context. In germline, CDR1 is MNHEY, CDR2 SVGAGI. The CDR3 consists of 14 residues. Trimming pared 2 bases from V and 8 bases from J, leaving 14 bases between. The data are from a study of T cells in Graves' hyperthyroidism and ophthalmopathy. Stable Graves' hyperthyroidism denoted no ophthalmopathy progression over 18 months. Amplification of TCR beta CDR3 regions used RNA as the template. HTBI primers were used for first-round RT-PCR of the TCR CDR3. TCRdb called the multiplex PCR reads again in MiXCR, with one record for every CDR3 protein. Counted here are about 320,000 distinct CDR3 sequences, approximately 15% occurring once; the ten biggest clones make up approximately 35%.

The TCR originated in a man aged 25 to 45 with Graves' hyperthyroidism. The V call is TRBV6-5, the J call TRBJ2-3, with D perhaps TRBD2 (5 bases). Material for sequencing was blood. The DNA for the CDR3 is TGTGCCAGCAGTTACCTTGGGGAGAGAGTTACGCAGTATTTT. The encoded protein is CASSYLGERVTQYF.